These 3 T cell receptor beta chains were sequenced from one sample in a study of OX40 agonist ivuxolimab in advanced cancers. Library method: the immunoSEQ multiplex PCR assay. Imported from immuneACCESS, the table was reduced by TCRdb to in-frame sequences with V and J called. These copies leave out some clones; in studies compared against another copy, an unresolved V gene accounts for under half, and the cause of the remainder is not known. The sample data list roughly 76,000 clones, and around 85% of these were observed just once. Roughly 6% of the sample rests with the top ten. This sample comprised CD4+ or CD8+ T cells sorted from blood, obtained in a trial of the OX40 agonist ivuxolimab. The receptor set was obtained from an adult with an advanced solid tumor such as melanoma, head and neck, liver or kidney cancer.

CDR3 coding DNA: TGTGCCAGCAGTGCGCAGGGGTTTGAGCAGTTCTTC. Translated, it gives CASSAQGFEQFF. The chain carries TRBV27 and TRBJ2-1, with D perhaps matching TRBD1 (6 bases). Germline V lookup: CDR1 MNHEY, CDR2 SMNVEV (reference sequence). V lost 5 bases and J 9 bases, leaving 11 bases between the germline ends. The CDR3 consists of 12 residues.

This clone has just one count. The J gene is TRBJ1-5, the V gene TRBV6-6; D ambiguous. The CDR3 is made up of 14 amino acids. V shed 2 bases and J shed 3 bases, with 8 bases lying between them. Germline assignment: CDR1 MNHNY and CDR2 SVGAGI (reference sequence). CDR3 bases: TGTGCCAGCAGTTACAGTAGTTTCAATCAGCCCCAGCATTTT. Protein product: CASSYSSFNQPQHF.

V usage is TRBV6-4 and J usage is TRBJ2-2; D gene unclear. The germline gives CDR1 MRHNA, CDR2 SNTAGT. Trimming took 2 bases from V and 5 from J, leaving 9 bases between them. The CDR3 sequence is 14 residues long. The CDR3 coding sequence is TGTGCCAGCAGTGACACTTCAAGGACCGGGGAGCTGTTTTTT. This encodes CASSDTSRTGELFF.